What follows are 13 T cell receptor beta chains derived from one specimen sequenced in a study of regulatory T cells in long-lasting Graves disease. Time point: newly diagnosed GD, antithyroid drugs for less than 3 months. PBMCs provided the RNA from which the TCR library was made. Researchers made TCR beta libraries by using iRepertoire HTBI primers and running Arm-PCR on CDR3 regions. From the multiplex PCR reads, TCRdb called clonotypes with MiXCR, one entry per CDR3 protein. The top ten clones hold more than 20% of a sample with hundreds of thousands of distinct CDR3 sequences, approximately 16% of them seen once. Separately, the same data were catalogued under a study of T cells in Graves' hyperthyroidism and ophthalmopathy.

This specimen was peripheral blood mononuclear cells (PBMCs), taken at new diagnosis, from a patient treated with antithyroid drugs. These receptors were taken from a woman aged 35 to 59 with Graves disease.

This clonotype was picked up a small number of times. This sequence joins TRBV3-1 and TRBJ2-7; D might be TRBD2 (5 bases). The germline V and J ends were trimmed by 7 bases and 4 bases, with 17 bases remaining between them. Germline V gene lookup returns CDR1 LGHDT and CDR2 YNNKEL (reference sequence). The CDR3 totals 14 residues. CDR3 region: CASTGRGNGYEQYF. DNA of the CDR3: TGTGCCAGCACTGGCAGAGGGAATGGGTACGAGCAGTACTTC.

This clonotype was found many times. The chain couples TRBV28 to TRBJ2-3; D unresolved. Germline assignment: CDR1 MDHEN and CDR2 SYDVKM. Trimming stripped 5 bases from V and 1 base from J, with 13 bases between. CDR3 length equals 15 residues. The CDR3 DNA reads as TGTGCCAGCAGTCGACCCCTTAGGCGCACAGATACGCAGTATTTT. This sequence encodes CASSRPLRRTDTQYF.

Concerning this clonotype itself: This likely came from a read error, as a far larger clone is one base away. The chain links TRBV5-1 to TRBJ2-2; no firm D call. The CDR3 runs 17 residues. Germline lookup yields CDR1 SGHRS and CDR2 YFSETQ. The CDR3 is CASSPLSRLPNTGELFF. The CDR3 coding sequence is TGTGCCAGCAGCCCCCTTAGTCGTCTCCCGAACACCGGGGAGCTGTTTTTT.

Comments on this clonotype: Compared with germline, one end of the junction differs, possibly owing to a read error. The chain employs TRBV27 and TRBJ1-5, with 10 nucleotides matching TRBD1. This CDR3 has 14 amino acids. From germline, CDR1 is MNHEY and CDR2 SMNVEV (reference sequence). CDR3 amino acids: CASSSGQGNQPLHF. CDR3 sequence (DNA): TGTGCCAGCAGTTCGGGACAGGGGAATCAGCCCCTGCATTTT.

The chain combines TRBV27 with TRBJ1-2; maybe TRBD1 (5 bases). In germline, CDR1 is MNHEY, CDR2 SMNVEV (reference sequence). V was cut by 5 bases and J by 6 bases, with 13 bases left in between. This CDR3 is built from 13 residues. DNA for the CDR3: TGTGCCAGCAGTCCCTCAGGGACCAATGGCTACACCTTC. It yields the protein CASSPSGTNGYTF.

A remark on this clonotype: One base away lies a much larger clone, so this may be a sequencing read error. The chain joins TRBV5-1 to TRBJ2-7; possibly TRBD1 or TRBD2 for D (5 bases each). TRBJ2-1 matches the DNA end more closely, so the J call is doubtful. There are 15 residues in the CDR3. CDR1 is SGHRS and CDR2 is YFSETQ in the germline V gene. This chain's CDR3 is CASSGLADTWDEQFF. The CDR3 DNA reads TGCGCCAGCAGTGGGCTAGCAGATACTTGGGACGAGCAGTTCTTC.

This clonotype was counted at least ten times. J is TRBJ1-1 and V is TRBV19; D may be TRBD1 (6 bases). V dropped 6 bases and J dropped 1 base, with 15 bases sitting between them. The CDR3 consists of 15 residues. The germline CDR1 and CDR2 sequences are LNHDA and SQIVND (reference sequence). The CDR3 sequence: CASSLRQQGNTEAFF. The CDR3 region has the DNA TGTGCCAGTAGCCTACGTCAACAGGGGAACACTGAAGCTTTCTTT. The whole variable domain, filled in from reference TRBV19 and TRBJ1-1, reads DGGITQSPKYLFRKEGQNVTLSCEQNLNHDAMYWYRQDPGQGLRLIYYSQIVNDFQKGDIAEGYSVSREKKESFPLTVTSAQKNPTAFYLCASSLRQQGNTEAFFGQGTRLTVV.

The chain links TRBV5-1 to TRBJ1-4; 7 positions match TRBD1. Germline V gene data show CDR1 as SGHRS and CDR2 as YFSETQ. The trim removed 2 bases at V and 5 bases at J, leaving 21 bases unmatched. The CDR3 extends over 20 amino acids. CDR3 amino acids: CASSFVPQLGGQALNEKLFF. Here the CDR3 DNA reads TGCGCCAGCAGCTTCGTCCCCCAATTGGGAGGACAGGCCCTCAATGAAAAACTGTTTTTT.

This clonotype was observed many times. The genes are TRBV2 and TRBJ2-7; no reliable D call. Trimming removed 3 bases at V and 5 bases at J, with 14 bases between. The CDR3 runs 14 residues. Germline V CDR1 and CDR2: SNHLY, FYNNEI. CDR3 nucleotide sequence: TGTGCCAGCAGTGAGTGGCCCCTAGGTCACGAGCAGTACTTC. This translates into CASSEWPLGHEQYF.

This clonotype showed up just a few times. The chain employs TRBV20-1 and TRBJ2-5, with 7 bases fitting TRBD1. The V and J ends lost 2 bases and 1 base, in that order; junction bases with no gene match: 7. The CDR3 has 15 residues. The germline V gene has CDR1 DFQATT and CDR2 SNEGSKA (reference sequence). The CDR3 sequence is CSARPTDRPQETQYF. CDR3 coding DNA: TGCAGTGCTAGACCGACGGACAGGCCCCAAGAGACCCAGTACTTC.

This clonotype came up many times. The chain couples TRBV6-2 or TRBV6-3 to TRBJ1-2; D possibly corresponds to TRBD1 (5 bases). V lost 4 bases to trimming and J lost 3 bases, with 9 bases between them. CDR1 is MNHEY and CDR2 is SVGEGT in the germline V gene. The length of the CDR3 is 13 residues. CDR3 residues: CASSLDRDYGYTF. The CDR3 nucleotides are TGTGCCAGCAGTTTAGACAGAGACTATGGCTACACCTTC.

This clonotype was picked up many times. The V call is TRBV2, the J call TRBJ1-3, with TRBD1 matching 7 bases. Germline loops: CDR1 SNHLY, CDR2 FYNNEI. This CDR3 comprises 12 residues. Losses at the gene ends were 8 bases for V and 5 bases for J; bases not matched to a gene: 3. CDR3 protein: CASRDRRNTIYF. Here the CDR3 DNA reads TGTGCCAGCCGGGACAGAAGAAACACCATATATTTT.

The chain uses TRBV7-9 and TRBJ1-6; D possibly corresponds to TRBD1 (5 bases). V lost 5 bases to trimming and J lost 10 bases, with 15 bases between them. This CDR3 contains 14 residues. Per the germline V gene, CDR1 is SEHNR and CDR2 is FQNEAQ (reference sequence). In nucleotides, the CDR3 is TGTGCCAGCAGCCAAAGCGGGCAGGGATCACCCCTCCACTTT. It yields the protein CASSQSGQGSPLHF.